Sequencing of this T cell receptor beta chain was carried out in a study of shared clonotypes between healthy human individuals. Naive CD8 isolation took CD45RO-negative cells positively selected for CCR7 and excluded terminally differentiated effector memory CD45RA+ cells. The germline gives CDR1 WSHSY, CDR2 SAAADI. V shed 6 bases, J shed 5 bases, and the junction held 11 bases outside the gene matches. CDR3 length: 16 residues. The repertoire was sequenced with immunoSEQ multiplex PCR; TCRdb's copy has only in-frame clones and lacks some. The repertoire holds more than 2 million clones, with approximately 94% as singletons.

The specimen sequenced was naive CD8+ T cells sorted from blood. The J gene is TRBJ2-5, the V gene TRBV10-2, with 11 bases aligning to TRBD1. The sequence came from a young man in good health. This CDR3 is CASREGRDRGTETQYF. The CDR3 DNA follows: TGCGCCAGCAGGGAAGGCCGGGACAGGGGGACGGAGACCCAGTACTTC.